The 10 T cell receptor beta chains listed next were all sequenced from one sample in a study of T cell responses to AZD1222 COVID-19 vaccine. Method: immunoSEQ multiplex PCR; TCRdb's copy keeps in-frame clones and lacks some. The profile covers around 140,000 clones, with more than 80% appearing a single time and less than 0.95% taken by the ten largest. This material consisted of peripheral blood, taken on day 0 of MenACWY control vaccination. These TCRs come from an adult in good health.

DNA of the CDR3: TGTGCCAGTCAAAGACAGGGCGGTATCGGGGAGCTGTTTTTT. Translation: CASQRQGGIGELFF. The chain uses TRBV19 and TRBJ2-2, with 7 bases lining up with TRBD1. The V gene's germline CDR1 is LNHDA and CDR2 SQIVND (reference sequence). V was clipped by 8 bases and J by 7 bases; unmatched bases: 10. This CDR3 has 14 residues.

The chain couples TRBV12-3 or TRBV12-4 to TRBJ1-1, with D unclear. V lost 3 bases and J 4 bases, leaving 9 bases between the germline ends. CDR3 length equals 13 residues. The CDR3 DNA follows: TGTGCCAGCAGTTTGCCCCCCCCCACTGAAGCTTTCTTT. The encoded protein is CASSLPPPTEAFF.

This chain connects TRBV3-1 (or the pseudogene TRBV3-2) to TRBJ1-5; 7 bases line up with TRBD1. The CDR3 runs to 21 residues. After removal of 1 base from V and 5 bases from J, the junction contained 23 bases not matched to a gene. Germline lookup yields CDR1 LGHDT and CDR2 YNNKEL (reference sequence). Here the CDR3 DNA reads TGTGCCAGCAGCCAAGGACCCCACCGGGGCCAGGGGGTCGCGGTGGATCAGCCCCAGCATTTT. Residues: CASSQGPHRGQGVAVDQPQHF.

The chain combines TRBV6-2 or TRBV6-3 with TRBJ2-1; no reliable D call. The CDR3 runs to 12 residues. V gave up 10 bases and J gave up 9 bases, with 16 bases separating them. CDR1 is MNHEY and CDR2 is SVGEGT in the germline V gene. This CDR3 reads CATSLPGTEQFF. The CDR3 region has the DNA TGTGCCACCAGCCTCCCGGGCACTGAGCAGTTCTTC.

The J gene is TRBJ2-5, the V gene TRBV5-4, with 7 nucleotides matching TRBD1. Germline values: CDR1 SGHNT, CDR2 YYREEE (reference sequence). The CDR3 covers 13 residues. V dropped 5 bases and J dropped 1; count of bases not matched to a gene: 2. In nucleotides, the CDR3 is TGTGCCAGCAGATGGGACAGCCAAGAGACCCAGTACTTC. It yields the protein CASRWDSQETQYF.

The chain's CDR3 is CATSSGGAGANVLTF. The CDR3 coding sequence is TGTGCCACATCCTCGGGGGGCGCGGGGGCCAACGTCCTGACTTTC. The V and J genes are TRBV28 and TRBJ2-6; TRBD2 is a possible D gene (7 bases). This CDR3 spans 15 amino acids. Per germline, CDR1 MDHEN and CDR2 SYDVKM. Trimming removed 10 bases at V and 4 bases at J, with 17 bases between.

The chain links TRBV4-1 to TRBJ2-7; 10 bases map to TRBD1. Germline CDR1 is MGHRA and CDR2 is YSYEKL. The V gene end was trimmed by 4 bases and the J gene end by 1 base; junction bases not matched to a gene: 4. The CDR3 totals 15 residues. The CDR3 protein is CASSRGQGVSYEQYF. CDR3 bases: TGCGCCAGCAGCCGAGGACAGGGGGTATCCTACGAGCAGTACTTC.

This chain uses TRBV5-4 with TRBJ1-3; 9 bases map to TRBD1. V was pared by 4 bases and J by 2 bases, with 4 bases of the junction left unmatched. CDR3 length: 15 amino acids. Germline V gene data show CDR1 as SGHNT and CDR2 as YYREEE (reference sequence). CDR3 sequence reads: CASSRQGETGNTIYF. CDR3 DNA sequence: TGTGCCAGCAGCCGACAGGGGGAAACTGGAAACACCATATATTTT.

A few counts support this clone. The rearrangement uses TRBV3-1 (or the pseudogene TRBV3-2) and TRBJ1-2; a weak D match, TRBD1 (5 bases). CDR3 length: 17 amino acids. V was clipped by 1 base and J by 2 bases, with 17 bases between them. CDR1 LGHDT and CDR2 YNNKEL come from the germline V gene (reference sequence). The CDR3 DNA follows: TGTGCCAGCAGCCAAGCCGGCGGCACAGGCCAAAACTATGGCTACACCTTC. Encoded protein: CASSQAGGTGQNYGYTF.

V gene TRBV7-9 combines with J gene TRBJ1-4; possibly TRBD1 for D (5 bases). The CDR3 spans 13 residues. V lost 5 bases and J 9 bases, leaving 13 bases between the germline ends. Germline V CDR1 and CDR2: SEHNR, FQNEAQ (reference sequence). The CDR3 protein is CASSSAGGKKLFF. The CDR3 DNA is TGTGCCAGCAGCAGCGCGGGGGGAAAAAAACTGTTTTTT.